Listed below are T cell receptor beta chains from one sample, sequenced in a study of cytomegalovirus exposure and HLA in healthy donors. Produced via immunoSEQ multiplex PCR; TCRdb's table is partial and in-frame only. Of fewer than 130,000 clones in the sample, 78% were seen once. The sample taken for sequencing was PBMCs. These receptors originate from a woman in her 30s in good health and CMV-seronegative. CDR3s include the opening cysteine and the closing phenylalanine or tryptophan. The order of the fields is D gene, V gene, clone size, J gene, CDR3 protein, CDR3 DNA. A D gene is named only where the DNA matches it firmly. Clone sizes are given selectively: once, few, many, or a class where the clone is expanded.

d_gene: TRBD1; v_gene: TRBV30; abundance: NA; j_gene: TRBJ2-1; CDR3aa: CAWSEDRVAYNEQFF; CDR3nt: TGTGCCTGGAGTGAAGACAGGGTGGCCTACAATGAGCAGTTCTTC
d_gene: NA; v_gene: TRBV7-9; abundance: NA; j_gene: TRBJ2-7; CDR3aa: CASSLTQTGFEQYF; CDR3nt: TGTGCCAGCAGCTTGACTCAGACAGGATTCGAGCAGTACTTC
d_gene: TRBD1; v_gene: TRBV7-9; abundance: once; j_gene: TRBJ1-4; CDR3aa: CASSPDRREKLFF; CDR3nt: TGTGCCAGCAGCCCGGACAGGCGGGAAAAACTGTTTTTT
d_gene: TRBD1; v_gene: TRBV6-5; abundance: NA; j_gene: TRBJ2-7; CDR3aa: CASRPGTGTYEQYF; CDR3nt: TGTGCCAGCAGGCCCGGGACAGGGACCTACGAGCAGTACTTC
d_gene: NA; v_gene: TRBV27; abundance: NA; j_gene: TRBJ1-4; CDR3aa: CASREYATNEKLFF; CDR3nt: TGTGCCAGCAGGGAGTACGCAACTAATGAAAAACTGTTTTTT
d_gene: TRBD1; v_gene: TRBV5-1; abundance: NA; j_gene: TRBJ1-4; CDR3aa: CASSKTGGGLNEKLFF; CDR3nt: TGCGCCAGCAGCAAGACAGGGGGTGGCCTAAATGAAAAACTGTTTTTT
d_gene: TRBD1; v_gene: TRBV30; abundance: NA; j_gene: TRBJ1-6; CDR3aa: CAWTPTGKGLNSPLHF; CDR3nt: TGTGCCTGGACCCCGACAGGGAAGGGCCTCAATTCACCCCTCCACTTT
d_gene: TRBD2; v_gene: TRBV5-4; abundance: NA; j_gene: TRBJ2-7; CDR3aa: CASSYETSGRNYEQYF; CDR3nt: TGTGCCAGCAGCTACGAGACTAGCGGGCGAAACTACGAGCAGTACTTC
d_gene: NA; v_gene: TRBV9; abundance: NA; j_gene: TRBJ1-1; CDR3aa: CASSRGASEAFF; CDR3nt: TGTGCCAGCAGCCGGGGGGCCTCGGAGGCTTTCTTT
d_gene: NA; v_gene: TRBV28; abundance: NA; j_gene: TRBJ1-1; CDR3aa: CASSPRWNTEAFF; CDR3nt: TGTGCCAGCAGCCCCCGGTGGAACACTGAAGCTTTCTTT
d_gene: TRBD1; v_gene: TRBV7-2; abundance: NA; j_gene: TRBJ2-7; CDR3aa: CASSRTGSNEQYF; CDR3nt: TGTGCCAGCAGTCGGACAGGGAGCAACGAGCAGTACTTC
d_gene: NA; v_gene: TRBV28; abundance: NA; j_gene: TRBJ1-4; CDR3aa: CASSPIWSENEKLFF; CDR3nt: TGTGCCAGCAGTCCGATCTGGTCGGAGAATGAAAAACTGTTTTTT
d_gene: NA; v_gene: TRBV4-3; abundance: NA; j_gene: TRBJ2-5; CDR3aa: CASSQETRQETQYF; CDR3nt: TGCGCCAGCAGCCAAGAGACACGGCAAGAGACCCAGTACTTC
d_gene: NA; v_gene: TRBV10-3; abundance: NA; j_gene: TRBJ1-1; CDR3aa: CARFDRSLNTEAFF; CDR3nt: TGTGCCAGATTCGACAGATCCTTGAACACTGAAGCTTTCTTT